Listed here are 20 T cell receptor beta chains from one sample, sequenced in a study of T-cell memory formation after mild COVID-19. TCRdb redid the calling of the 5' RACE reads with MiXCR, one entry per CDR3 protein. Of fewer than 700,000 distinct CDR3 sequences detected, about a fifth appear once; the ten largest clones hold roughly 8.3%. The sequencing sample was made of PBMCs or a T cell subset sorted from them (not recorded which). All receptors derive from an adult woman who had mild COVID-19 (a few samples of this study predate the infection). Cell type and time point are not known.

The genes are TRBV18 and TRBJ2-7; 10 bases fit TRBD2. V shed 3 bases and J 6 bases; nucleotides not matched to a gene: 8. CDR3 length: 15 residues. Per germline, CDR1 KGHSH and CDR2 LQKENI. The CDR3 loop is CASSPPSGRAGEQYF. The CDR3, as DNA: TGTGCCAGCTCACCGCCCAGCGGGAGGGCGGGCGAGCAGTACTTC.

The chain couples TRBV11-3 to TRBJ2-1; D is unresolved. Germline CDR1 reads SGHNT; CDR2 reads YENEEA. The CDR3 totals 16 residues. V was shortened by 3 bases and J by 0 bases, with 12 bases between the two germline ends. The CDR3 sequence: CASSFRISSSYNEQFF. The CDR3 DNA reads TGTGCCAGCAGCTTCAGGATCTCGAGCTCCTACAATGAGCAGTTCTTC.

The gene calls are TRBV10-3 and TRBJ1-1; D remains unclear. Germline loops: CDR1 ENHRY, CDR2 SYGVKD. This CDR3 region has 11 residues. V was clipped by 10 bases and J by 1 base, with 7 bases between them. CDR3 residues: CATVRNTEAFF. In DNA, the CDR3 is TGTGCCACAGTCCGGAACACTGAAGCTTTCTTT.

The chain has TRBV3-1 and TRBJ2-2; 11 bases fit TRBD2. Germline V gene sequence: CDR1 LGHDT, CDR2 YNNKEL (reference sequence). V shed 1 base and J 11 bases; nucleotides not matched to a gene: 9. The length of the CDR3 is 16 residues. The CDR3 here is CASSQGLAGTQAELFF. The CDR3 DNA reads as TGTGCCAGCAGCCAAGGACTAGCGGGGACCCAAGCTGAGCTGTTTTTT. Using reference TRBV3-1 and TRBJ2-2 for the parts outside the CDR3, the full variable domain is DTAVSQTPKYLVTQMGNDKSIKCEQNLGHDTMYWYKQDSKKFLKIMFSYNNKELIINETVPNRFSPKSPDKAHLNLHINSLELGDSAVYFCASSQGLAGTQAELFFGEGSRLTVL.

V is TRBV4-2 and J is TRBJ2-7; 7 nucleotides agree with TRBD2. With 1 base clipped from V and 0 bases from J, the junction kept 6 bases outside the gene matches. From germline, CDR1 is LGHNA and CDR2 YNFKEQ. The CDR3 has 16 residues. The CDR3 sequence is CASSQVAGDSSYEQYF. CDR3 DNA sequence: TGTGCCAGCAGCCAAGTAGCGGGCGACAGCTCCTACGAGCAGTACTTC.

The chain recombines TRBV5-1 with TRBJ1-1; D uncertain. Germline assignment: CDR1 SGHRS and CDR2 YFSETQ. V gave up 4 bases and J gave up 1 base, with 11 bases separating them. CDR3 length: 14 amino acids. CDR3 nucleotide sequence: TGCGCCAGCAGCACGGACGGCTCGAACACTGAAGCTTTCTTT. This encodes CASSTDGSNTEAFF.

The chain has TRBV5-1 and TRBJ1-1; no definite D call. The CDR3 is 15 residues long. Germline CDR1 and CDR2: SGHRS and YFSETQ. With 0 bases removed from V and 4 bases from J, the gap between germline ends came to 13 bases. The CDR3, as DNA: TGCGCCAGCAGCTTGGCCGGGGTAGAGGGCACTGAAGCTTTCTTT. Translation: CASSLAGVEGTEAFF.

J is TRBJ2-7 and V is TRBV7-2, with TRBD2 identical over 14 bases. The CDR3 extends over 17 amino acids. V shed 4 bases and J 6 bases; nucleotides not matched to a gene: 11. Germline values: CDR1 SGHTA, CDR2 FQGNSA. Here the CDR3 DNA reads TGTGCCAGCAGCTGGAGGTCGCCCGGACTAGCGGGAGGCGAGCAGTACTTC. This translates into CASSWRSPGLAGGEQYF.

The chain has TRBV27 and TRBJ2-7; D might be TRBD1 (6 bases). In germline, CDR1 is MNHEY, CDR2 SMNVEV (reference sequence). Trimming removed 5 bases at V and 2 bases at J, with 13 bases between. The CDR3 extends over 14 amino acids. The CDR3 reads CASSQGQYPYEQYF. The DNA of the CDR3 is TGTGCCAGCAGTCAGGGACAATACCCCTACGAGCAGTACTTC.

This clonotype was seen a few times. This chain links TRBV20-1 with TRBJ1-2, with D maybe TRBD1 (5 bases). V shed 0 bases and J shed 4 bases, with 12 bases lying between them. Germline CDR1 DFQATT, CDR2 SNEGSKA (reference sequence). This CDR3 is built from 14 residues. The CDR3 DNA reads TGCAGTGCTAGAGATCTCCAAGGGGCCTATGGCTACACCTTC. Protein product: CSARDLQGAYGYTF.

The chain carries TRBV12-3 or TRBV12-4 and TRBJ1-1; the D is unclear. V gave up 4 bases and J gave up 7 bases, with 16 bases separating them. This CDR3 is 14 amino acids long. CDR3 amino acids: CASSYSLPVGEAFF. CDR3 bases: TGTGCCAGCAGTTATAGTCTGCCGGTGGGTGAAGCTTTCTTT.

This chain links TRBV9 with TRBJ2-4; possibly TRBD2 for D (6 bases). Germline CDR1 is SGDLS and CDR2 is YYNGEE. The V gene lost 4 bases and the J gene lost 6 bases, with 23 bases spanning the gap. The CDR3 contains 17 residues. CDR3 sequence: CASSPRFGGVVGNIQYF. The CDR3 region has the DNA TGTGCCAGCAGCCCCCGGTTTGGAGGGGTGGTGGGAAACATTCAGTACTTC.

The gene calls are TRBV11-3 and TRBJ1-2; TRBD1 matches at 9 bases. Germline V gene sequence: CDR1 SGHNT, CDR2 YENEEA. The V and J ends lost 3 bases and 2 bases, in that order; junction bases with no gene match: 4. CDR3 length: 15 residues. In DNA form, the CDR3 reads TGTGCCAGCAGCTTTACAGGGGGCGCCAACTATGGCTACACCTTC. It codes for CASSFTGGANYGYTF.

The rearrangement joins TRBV9 to TRBJ1-1, with D tentatively TRBD1 (6 bases). V was shortened by 3 bases and J by 9 bases, with 21 bases between the two germline ends. The CDR3 is made up of 15 amino acids. CDR1 is SGDLS and CDR2 is YYNGEE in the germline V gene. The CDR3 DNA sequence: TGTGCCAGCAGCGGAGGGGGTGAAGGTTGGGGAAAAGCTTTCTTT. Translating gives CASSGGGEGWGKAFF.

This clonotype turned up a few times. This sequence joins TRBV6-2 or TRBV6-3 and TRBJ1-5; 7 nucleotides line up with TRBD1. The trim removed 6 bases at V and 5 bases at J, leaving 4 bases unmatched. Germline lookup yields CDR1 MNHEY and CDR2 SVGEGT. The CDR3 covers 13 residues. CDR3 in amino acids: CASRATGDQPQHF. As DNA, the CDR3 is TGTGCCAGCAGAGCCACAGGGGATCAGCCCCAGCATTTT.

The CDR3 region is CASRAGMAQYF. The CDR3 nucleotides are TGTGCCAGCAGAGCGGGGATGGCGCAGTATTTT. J is TRBJ2-3 and V is TRBV6-4, with TRBD2 matching over 7 bases. The CDR3 spans 11 residues. Germline CDR1 is MRHNA and CDR2 is SNTAGT. The V and J ends lost 6 bases and 10 bases, in that order; junction bases with no gene match: 4.

The V gene is TRBV5-1, the J gene TRBJ1-6; a possible D gene is TRBD1 (6 bases). Trimming pared 2 bases from V and 10 bases from J, leaving 10 bases between. CDR1 and CDR2 (germline): SGHRS, YFSETQ. CDR3 length: 13 amino acids. The CDR3 bases are TGCGCCAGCAGCTTTACAGGGATCTCACCCCTCCACTTT. Translation gives CASSFTGISPLHF.

V and J are TRBV20-1 and TRBJ1-2, with D perhaps TRBD1 (6 bases). CDR1 DFQATT and CDR2 SNEGSKA come from the germline V gene (reference sequence). Between the trimmed V and J ends, which lost 5 bases and 3 bases, there was a span of 16 bases. This CDR3 is 14 amino acids long. CDR3 sequence reads: CSAPPGGADYGYTF. In DNA form, the CDR3 reads TGCAGTGCTCCCCCCGGGGGCGCCGACTATGGCTACACCTTC.

This clonotype has just a few counts. The gene calls are TRBV30 and TRBJ2-3; D tentatively reads TRBD1 or TRBD2 (7 bases each). CDR3 length equals 14 residues. V shed 7 bases and J shed 3 bases, with 17 bases lying between them. The germline gives CDR1 GTSNPN, CDR2 SVGIG (reference sequence). DNA of the CDR3: TGTGCCTCCCACGGGGAGGGGGCTACAGATACGCAGTATTTT. Its translation is CASHGEGATDTQYF.

The chain carries TRBV6-2 or TRBV6-3 and TRBJ2-7, with D possibly TRBD1 on 6 matching bases. The V gene's germline CDR1 is MNHEY and CDR2 SVGEGT. V was shortened by 5 bases and J by 6 bases, with 14 bases between the two germline ends. CDR3 length equals 13 residues. The CDR3 DNA follows: TGTGCCAGCAGTCCCCGACAGGCCCTCGAGCAGTACTTC. This sequence encodes CASSPRQALEQYF.